Listed below are T cell receptor beta chains from one sample, sequenced in a study of PD-1 blockade in classical Hodgkin lymphoma. Sequencing used immunoSEQ multiplex PCR; TCRdb keeps in-frame clones, though not all of them. The data show almost 95,000 clones, 83% seen once. The sequencing used peripheral blood mononuclear cells (PBMCs), collected before the fourth cycle of nivolumab. Source of these receptors: a human donor with classical Hodgkin lymphoma. Each CDR3 is given with its conserved first and last residue. The D gene is left open where the match is weak. A clone size is listed for some rows: how often the clone was seen (once, few, many), or a class if it is expanded.

CDR3nt: TGTGCCAGCTCACCACGTCGACTAGCGCAGTTCTTC
CDR3aa: CASSPRRLAQFF
abundance: few
d_gene: TRBD2
j_gene: TRBJ2-1
v_gene: TRBV18

CDR3nt: TGCGCCAGCAGCTTGGGGGCGGGCACAGGAGATACGCAGTATTTT
CDR3aa: CASSLGAGTGDTQYF
abundance: .
d_gene: .
j_gene: TRBJ2-3
v_gene: TRBV5-1

CDR3nt: TGTGCCAGCAGTTTCACTCTCCTAAATACGCAGTATTTT
CDR3aa: CASSFTLLNTQYF
abundance: once
d_gene: .
j_gene: TRBJ2-3
v_gene: TRBV27

CDR3nt: TGTGCCAGCAGTTTAAGGGGCTGGTCCTACGAGCAGTACTTC
CDR3aa: CASSLRGWSYEQYF
abundance: .
d_gene: .
j_gene: TRBJ2-7
v_gene: TRBV28

CDR3nt: TGTGCCAGCAGCTTTAGCGGGAACATTCAGTACTTC
CDR3aa: CASSFSGNIQYF
abundance: .
d_gene: TRBD2
j_gene: TRBJ2-4
v_gene: TRBV5-6

CDR3nt: TGTGCCAGCTGCCACCGGGGCGGGAGTTCCCACGAGCAGTACTTC
CDR3aa: CASCHRGGSSHEQYF
abundance: .
d_gene: TRBD2
j_gene: TRBJ2-7
v_gene: TRBV25-1

CDR3nt: TGTGCCAGCAGGCGAGACGAGGTAACAGCCGGAGCTTTCTTT
CDR3aa: CASRRDEVTAGAFF
abundance: .
d_gene: .
j_gene: TRBJ1-1
v_gene: TRBV5-5

CDR3nt: TGCGCCAGCAGTGGGGGTAGCGGATCCACAGATACGCAGTATTTT
CDR3aa: CASSGGSGSTDTQYF
abundance: .
d_gene: .
j_gene: TRBJ2-3
v_gene: TRBV5-1

CDR3nt: TGCGCCAGCAGTCTACCGGGGCCTTACAATGAGCAGTTCTTC
CDR3aa: CASSLPGPYNEQFF
abundance: .
d_gene: .
j_gene: TRBJ2-1
v_gene: TRBV5-1

CDR3nt: TGTGCCTGGGGGCTAAGAGAGACCCAGTACTTC
CDR3aa: CAWGLRETQYF
abundance: .
d_gene: .
j_gene: TRBJ2-5
v_gene: TRBV30

CDR3nt: TGTGCCAGCAGCCTGGCGACGGTCAATCAGCCCCAGCATTTT
CDR3aa: CASSLATVNQPQHF
abundance: few
d_gene: .
j_gene: TRBJ1-5
v_gene: TRBV11-2

CDR3nt: TGCGCCAGCAGCCCAAACGGGGTTAGTACTGAAGCTTTCTTT
CDR3aa: CASSPNGVSTEAFF
abundance: .
d_gene: .
j_gene: TRBJ1-1
v_gene: TRBV4-3

CDR3nt: TGTGCCAGCAGCCCAGGCGGGGCCCAGGGGAACACTGAAGCTTTCTTT
CDR3aa: CASSPGGAQGNTEAFF
abundance: .
d_gene: .
j_gene: TRBJ1-1
v_gene: TRBV7-6

CDR3nt: TGCGCCAGCAGCCAAGATCGGATAGCGGGTCTGAGCTCCTACAATGAGCAGTTCTTC
CDR3aa: CASSQDRIAGLSSYNEQFF
abundance: .
d_gene: TRBD2
j_gene: TRBJ2-1
v_gene: TRBV4-3